This section outlines one T cell receptor (beta chain) sequence together with its context. This clone was picked up a small number of times. Its antigen is currently not known. Base qualities are not recorded, but no much larger clone differs from it by a single base. Library preparation was by the immunoSEQ multiplex PCR assay. For the multiplex PCR, a mixture combining 60 forward primers for TCR Vbeta segments and 13 reverse primers for TCR Jbeta segments was used. Amplification of the CDR3 region of rearranged TCR beta genes was performed with a multiplex PCR assay on genomic DNA. The Illumina HiSeq System was used to sequence the amplified TCR beta libraries as 87-base-pair reads. The study's own analysis went as follows. A later analysis tallied 70 million to 100 million unique TCR beta chains across the 550 to 850 repertoires, and about 12 million of those chains were shared by two or more donors. To remove PCR and sequencing errors, raw reads were error-corrected and collapsed into unique sequences using a nearest-neighbor algorithm that merged closely related sequences. V, D and J gene segments were assigned by aligning CDR3 sequences to IMGT reference sequences. For a sequence to be retained, a match of at least six nucleotides to both a V gene segment and a J gene segment was required. A rearrangement was called productive if the CDR3 had no stop codons and remained in frame with V and J, and every other rearrangement was called non-productive. CDR3 was defined according to IMGT convention as the region running from the second conserved V-encoded cysteine to the conserved J-encoded phenylalanine. The earlier analysis of 500 to 750 of the donors excluded any sequence lacking an unambiguous match to a single V gene segment. An earlier analysis of fewer than 650 of the donors classified V segments as functional when productive rearrangements were above 56.7% and as segregating when the standard deviation between donors was above 5%. A statistical classification framework was built for diagnosing cytomegalovirus status from the catalog of TCR beta chain sequences. In a later analysis, V and J genes were assigned by comparing TCR nucleotide sequences against IMGT/GENE-DB human TR gene sequences. A later analysis assigned CDR3 sequences and most-parsimonious VDJ recombination scenarios with the TCRdist pipeline. In a later analysis, each TCR beta chain was defined by its CDR3 amino acid sequence together with its V-gene family, and reads without a unique V-gene family were excluded. To address suspected cross-contamination and a sequencing artifact, a later analysis removed 592 highly shared, low-generation-probability nucleotide sequences. For each public chain, a later analysis derived a clonal expansion index from normalized ranks of inferred template counts within each repertoire. In a later analysis, generation probabilities were computed with a VDJ recombination model fitted to out-of-frame rearrangements, and the resulting probabilities were checked against IGoR. Hypergeometric tests were used in a later analysis to score TCR-TCR, TCR-HLA and TCR-CMV co-occurrence, with a repertoire-size bias correction applied to the TCR pairs. In a later analysis, false discovery rates were estimated by permuting HLA or CMV assignments 20 times. In a later analysis, co-occurring TCRs were grouped using DBSCAN, and TCRdist sequence similarity was added for clustering within HLA-allele-positive subsets. Co-occurrence clustering excluded repertoires with fewer than 30,000 or more than 120,000 public chains, plus five with anomalous nucleotide sharing. Drawn from immuneACCESS, this table holds only the in-frame rearrangements with V and J called that TCRdb kept. Clones are partly lost; checked studies trace under half to an unresolved V gene and leave the rest unexplained. Clonal size and the V and J genes are those of that table, whereas D and trimming came from the DNA. This sample comprises 100,000 to 120,000 clones, 9.5% to 15% of them detected only once. The top ten clones comprise roughly 15% of the sample.

The germline V gene (reference sequence) sets CDR1 to MNHEY and CDR2 to SMNVEV. Its CDR3 holds 14 amino acids, cysteine through phenylalanine. Only the CDR3 portion is preserved as DNA: 42 bases, with reading frame beginning at the first base. Trimming costs V 5 bases and J 1 base, and their ends lie 11 bases apart. This sample is part of a study of cytomegalovirus exposure and HLA in healthy donors (dated by TCRdb to about 2017). Some background on the complete study: An earlier analysis of several hundred of the donors reported 250 to 300 Gb of sequence data and 117 million unique TCR beta sequences from about 200 million T cells. Around 300 gigabases of sequencing data and some 85 million unique TCR sequences were included in an early release covering about 620 HLA-typed donors. Of the 300 to 500 genotyped donors, 65% to 90% were placed in the genetic ancestry cluster associated with self-reported Caucasian donors. The study aimed to test whether cataloging public T cell receptors could reveal signatures of past pathogen exposure. The study used immunosequencing to profile the T cell repertoires of approximately 690 subjects and linked those repertoires to cytomegalovirus serostatus. Along with the 666-subject first cohort, a separate validation cohort of approximately 110 different subjects was used. High-throughput TCR immunosequencing, statistical association of individual TCRs with disease status, and machine learning were combined to predict cytomegalovirus infection status. In a later analysis, previously published TCR beta repertoires from several hundred donors were re-analyzed and high-resolution HLA genotyping was added so that TCR occurrence patterns could be studied. In the later analysis, no new phenotypic data were used to find candidate immune exposures; instead, reliance was placed on TCR beta sequences and their occurrence across donors. To decide whether each TCR beta V gene segment behaved as functional or pseudogenic, an earlier analysis of over 500 of the donors relied on high-throughput TCR beta sequencing. Donor age, sex, ethnicity and CMV serostatus were collected together with the repertoire data. Genome-wide SNP genotypes for about 65% of the roughly 700 donors were used in a later genetic analysis, which treated that subset as a discovery cohort. All discovery cohort repertoires had been generated using a single sequencing platform. Class I and class II HLA loci were covered by the typing at four-digit resolution. Typing coverage differed by locus: A, B, C, DRB1 and DQB1 were typed in about 620-630 donors, DQA1 in roughly 500, DPA1 in 600 to 610, and DPB1 in approximately 450. A few DR-DQ haplotypes were treated as single units for association and clustering because of strong linkage in the cohort. On average, 235,054 unique TCR beta nucleotide sequences were sequenced per donor among about 400 genotyped donors of the cohort, with roughly 20% of those sequences being non-productive.

The cohort consisted of 600 to 700 healthy bone marrow donors. At the time of sampling, every cohort member was nominally healthy, though immune exposures that went unrecorded were likely present. The donor was CMV seropositive and was included in the group of 270 or so seropositive cohort members. A peripheral blood sample was collected from each donor, and TCR beta sequencing was performed on peripheral blood mononuclear cells. Genomic DNA extraction from the blood cell samples was performed with the Qiagen DNeasy Blood Extraction Kit. The investigation overall reported the following: When HLA alleles, especially DR and DQ, strongly co-occurred, attributing TCR associations to individual alleles was difficult. The study gave a list of about 150 TCR beta chains associated with cytomegalovirus. The 87-base-pair reads could not distinguish some IMGT-functional V segments, including TRBV6-2 and TRBV6-3, so those segments were excluded. In both the original and validation cohorts, the classifier was reported to diagnose cytomegalovirus status with high specificity and sensitivity. Correlated functional status among segregating V segments might be attributable to linkage disequilibrium, but an unknown experimental factor could not be ruled out. While some public TCRs were present in many individuals, most TCR sequences turned up only very rarely across donors. A further reported finding was that TCR beta sequences accurately predicted the HLA-A and HLA-B alleles for most subjects in the first cohort. Compared with the roughly 700-donor mean, donors in an Asian-associated ancestry cluster had fewer N-insertions in productive TCRs, according to a later genetic analysis. In a later analysis, most CMV-associated TCR beta chains were found to appear HLA-restricted, with HLA associations seemingly driven largely by CMV exposure. Because some donors lacked HLA typing at each locus, the association tests relied only on the typed subset. Roughly uniform sequencing depth across donors was assumed in presence/absence analyses, although this assumption may not hold. For the cohort, immune exposure information was limited to CMV serostatus. Specific HLA alleles were associated with roughly 17,000 TCR beta sequences at a false discovery rate of 0.05 in a later analysis. In a later analysis, TCR association rates were found to vary across HLA loci, with the most associated TCRs seen for DRB1 alleles and the fewest for HLA-C alleles. In this cohort, only TCR beta chains were sequenced, and detectable features were limited by the absence of alpha or paired-chain data. In vitro tests confirmed that a few of the cytomegalovirus-associated TCR beta chains recognize cytomegalovirus antigens. In a later analysis, HLA-associated TCR beta chains were found to be more clonally expanded and to have lower generation probabilities than equally common non-associated chains. A group of highly shared sequence variants was considered likely to be a technical artifact of the sequencing pipeline. Broadly in line with IMGT annotations, most TCR beta V segments showed up in productive rearrangements about 87% or about 30% of the time in an earlier analysis of several hundred of the donors. In a later genetic analysis, a missense DCLRE1C variant was associated with V-gene and J-gene trimming of TCR beta chains, and the association was replicated in an independent cohort. Several of the top co-occurrence clusters appeared to be linked to parvovirus B19, influenza, CMV and Epstein-Barr virus, according to a later analysis. Over 15 rarely observed V segments, including chromosome 9 orphons, were excluded from the earlier analysis of several hundred of the donors because counts were too low. The authors suggested that the approach could potentially be generalized to other disease states and immunological phenotypes.

The rearranged chain carries TRBV27 and TRBJ2-5; 6 matching bases give a weak D call of TRBD2. Sequenced material: PBMCs. This clonotype was sampled from a man aged 35-49 years in good health and CMV-seropositive. The DNA sequence is TGTGCCAGCAGTGGGGGGACCCTCCAAGAGACCCAGTACTTC. It encodes CASSGGTLQETQYF.